The T cell receptor beta chain under discussion was sequenced for a study of T cells in Graves' hyperthyroidism and ophthalmopathy. TCR beta CDR3 regions were amplified from RNA. Initially, a first-round RT-PCR of the TCR CDR3 employed the HTBI primer set. TCRdb re-called the multiplex PCR reads with MiXCR, one entry per CDR3 protein. The repertoire holds around 350,000 distinct CDR3 sequences, with about a fifth as singletons. Stability of Graves' hyperthyroidism was defined as absent ophthalmopathy progression within 18 months. In making diagnoses, clinical symptoms, serum thyroxine and TRAb, thyroid ultrasound and orbital computed tomography were all used. The PBMCs were sourced from fresh peripheral blood (more than 9 ml). As regards this clonotype: Its antigen is unidentified.

Germline values: CDR1 LNHDA, CDR2 SQIVND (reference sequence). Trimming cost V 6 bases and J 5 bases; bases outside gene matches: 12. The CDR3 spans 15 residues. Points from the study as a whole: Most clonotypes expanded in thyroid above 0.001 were likewise present in blood.

The receptor was isolated from a woman under 30 with Graves' hyperthyroidism. The chain employs TRBV19 and TRBJ1-1, with TRBD1 matching 7 bases. The sample taken for sequencing was blood. This chain's CDR3 is CASSRTRGRGTEAFF. DNA of the CDR3: TGTGCCAGTAGCCGAACTCGGGGCAGGGGGACTGAAGCTTTCTTT.